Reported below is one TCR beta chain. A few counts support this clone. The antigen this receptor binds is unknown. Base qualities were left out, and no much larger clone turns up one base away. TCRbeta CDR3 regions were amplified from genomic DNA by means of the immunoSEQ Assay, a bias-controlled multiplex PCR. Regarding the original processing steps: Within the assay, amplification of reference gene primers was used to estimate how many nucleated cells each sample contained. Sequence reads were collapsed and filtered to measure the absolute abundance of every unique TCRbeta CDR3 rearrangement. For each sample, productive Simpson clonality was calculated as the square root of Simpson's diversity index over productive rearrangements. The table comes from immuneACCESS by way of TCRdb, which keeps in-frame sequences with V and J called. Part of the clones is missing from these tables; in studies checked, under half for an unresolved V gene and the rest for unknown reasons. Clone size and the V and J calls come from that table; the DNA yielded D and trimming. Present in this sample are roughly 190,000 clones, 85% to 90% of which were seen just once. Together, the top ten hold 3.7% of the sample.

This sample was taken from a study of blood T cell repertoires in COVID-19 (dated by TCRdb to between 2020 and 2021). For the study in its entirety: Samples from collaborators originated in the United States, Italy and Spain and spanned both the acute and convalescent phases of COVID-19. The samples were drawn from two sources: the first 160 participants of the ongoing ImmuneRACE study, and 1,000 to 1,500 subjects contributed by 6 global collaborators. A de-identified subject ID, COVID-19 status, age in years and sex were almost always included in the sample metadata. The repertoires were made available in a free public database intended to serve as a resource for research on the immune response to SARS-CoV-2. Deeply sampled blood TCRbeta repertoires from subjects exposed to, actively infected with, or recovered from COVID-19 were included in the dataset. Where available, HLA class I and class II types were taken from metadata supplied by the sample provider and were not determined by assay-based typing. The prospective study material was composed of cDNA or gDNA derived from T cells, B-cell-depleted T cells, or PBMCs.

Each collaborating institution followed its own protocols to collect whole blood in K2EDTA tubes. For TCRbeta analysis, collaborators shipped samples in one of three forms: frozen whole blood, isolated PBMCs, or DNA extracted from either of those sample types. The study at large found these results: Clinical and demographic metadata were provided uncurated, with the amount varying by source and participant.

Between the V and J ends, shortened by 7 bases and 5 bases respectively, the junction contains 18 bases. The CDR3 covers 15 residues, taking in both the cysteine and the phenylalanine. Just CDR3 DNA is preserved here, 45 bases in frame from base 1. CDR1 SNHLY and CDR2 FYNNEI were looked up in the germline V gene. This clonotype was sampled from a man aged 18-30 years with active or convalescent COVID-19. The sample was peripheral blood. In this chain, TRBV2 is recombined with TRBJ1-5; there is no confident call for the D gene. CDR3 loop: CASTALRDPDQPQHF. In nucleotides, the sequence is TGTGCCAGCACTGCCCTTCGGGATCCCGATCAGCCCCAGCATTTT.